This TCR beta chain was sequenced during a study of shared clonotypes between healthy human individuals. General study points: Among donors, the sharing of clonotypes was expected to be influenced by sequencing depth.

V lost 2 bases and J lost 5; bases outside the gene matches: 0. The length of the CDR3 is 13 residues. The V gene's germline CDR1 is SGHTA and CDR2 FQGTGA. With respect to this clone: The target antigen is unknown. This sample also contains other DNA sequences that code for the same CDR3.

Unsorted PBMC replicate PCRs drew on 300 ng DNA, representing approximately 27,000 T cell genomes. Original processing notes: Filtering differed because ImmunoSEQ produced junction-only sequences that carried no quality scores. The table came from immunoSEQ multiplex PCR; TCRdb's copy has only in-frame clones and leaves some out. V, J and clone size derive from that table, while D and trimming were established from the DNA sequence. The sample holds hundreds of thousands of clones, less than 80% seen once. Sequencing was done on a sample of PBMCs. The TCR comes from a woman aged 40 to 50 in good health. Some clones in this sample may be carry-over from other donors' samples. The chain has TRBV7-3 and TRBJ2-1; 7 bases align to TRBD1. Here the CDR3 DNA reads TGTGCCAGCAGCTTAGACAGGGACAATGAGCAGTTCTTC. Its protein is CASSLDRDNEQFF.